The 21 T cell receptor beta chains below all came from one sample that was sequenced in a study of T cells after yellow fever vaccination. One entry per CDR3 protein results from TCRdb running MiXCR on the 5' RACE reads. The sample records some 110,000 distinct CDR3 sequences, around 7.4% being singletons. The specimen comprised CD4+ T cells sorted from PBMCs, sampled approximately 11 days after the first yellow fever vaccination. The receptor set was obtained from a man between 18 and 35 years old who received the YFV17D yellow fever vaccine.

This chain links TRBV18 with TRBJ2-1; tentatively, D is TRBD1 or TRBD2 (5 bases each). Germline V CDR1 and CDR2: KGHSH, LQKENI. The germline V and J ends were trimmed by 5 bases and 7 bases, with 15 bases remaining between them. The CDR3 runs 14 residues. CDR3 residues: CASSVDTGGNEQFF. CDR3 bases: TGTGCCAGCTCAGTAGACACTGGGGGTAATGAGCAGTTCTTC.

Only a few counts were recorded for this clonotype. V gene TRBV6-2 or TRBV6-3 combines with J gene TRBJ2-1; D is perhaps TRBD2 (6 bases). The CDR3 has 18 amino acids. Germline V gives CDR1 MNHEY, CDR2 SVGEGT. Deletions cut 8 bases from V and 5 bases from J, with 28 bases between. The CDR3 region has the DNA TGTGCCAGCCGAATTTGGGATTCCCGGGACTTTGCAAACAATGAGCAGTTCTTC. Its translation: CASRIWDSRDFANNEQFF.

In its sample, this clonotype was seen many times. This chain uses TRBV5-6 with TRBJ2-7; D not certain. In germline, CDR1 is SGHDT, CDR2 YYEEEE. Trimming cost V 3 bases and J 7 bases, with 20 bases left between them. CDR3 length: 15 residues. The CDR3 loop is CASSSELKREPEQYV. CDR3 bases: TGTGCCAGCAGCTCGGAATTAAAAAGGGAACCGGAGCAGTACGTC.

This clonotype was observed many times. The V call is TRBV12-3 or TRBV12-4, the J call TRBJ1-1; maybe TRBD1 (5 bases). Trimming left V 5 bases short and J 1 base short, with 11 bases between. This CDR3 contains 14 residues. The CDR3 bases are TGTGCCAGCAGTCCGGGGGTCTCGAACACTGAAGCTTTCTTT. Protein: CASSPGVSNTEAFF.

J is TRBJ2-7 and V is TRBV5-5; 7 nucleotides match TRBD2. The CDR3 is 13 amino acids. Germline V gives CDR1 SGHKS, CDR2 YYEKEE (reference sequence). The V segment lost 4 bases and the J segment 3 bases; nucleotides outside the gene matches: 4. CDR3 amino acids: CASSGPGGYEQYF. CDR3 sequence (DNA): TGTGCCAGCAGCGGTCCGGGGGGCTACGAGCAGTACTTC. Based on the CDR3 plus reference TRBV5-5 and TRBJ2-7, the full variable domain is DAGVTQSPTHLIKTRGQQVTLRCSPISGHKSVSWYQQVLGQGPQFIFQYYEKEERGRGNFPDRFSARQFPNYSSELNVNALLLGDSALYLCASSGPGGYEQYFGPGTRLTVT.

This clonotype was recorded at least ten times. CDR3 amino acids: CASSLNSGGAFF. The DNA of the CDR3 is TGTGCCAGCAGCTTAAACAGCGGCGGAGCTTTCTTT. The chain links TRBV12-3 or TRBV12-4 to TRBJ1-1; D uncertain. The CDR3 length is 12 residues. V shed 6 bases and J shed 10 bases, with 15 bases lying between them.

This clonotype was observed at least ten times. The chain's CDR3 is CASTSTSGGRNEQFF. The CDR3 nucleotides are TGTGCCAGCACCTCGACTAGCGGGGGGCGGAATGAGCAGTTCTTC. The chain links TRBV6-5 to TRBJ2-1; 13 nucleotides agree with TRBD2. The CDR3 runs to 15 residues. CDR1 is MNHEY, CDR2 SVGAGI, per germline. The junction had 7 bases not matched to a gene; V was cut back by 7 bases and J by 7 bases.

This clonotype was observed many times. The chain uses TRBV5-4 and TRBJ2-1; tentative D call: TRBD1 (5 bases). CDR3 size: 15 residues. Germline V CDR1 and CDR2: SGHNT, YYREEE (reference sequence). With 0 bases removed from V and 0 bases from J, the gap between germline ends came to 7 bases. The CDR3 region is CASSLATASYNEQFF. The CDR3 DNA sequence: TGTGCCAGCAGCTTGGCGACAGCCTCCTACAATGAGCAGTTCTTC.

At least ten counts were recorded for this clonotype. V is TRBV7-2 and J is TRBJ1-4; tentatively, D is TRBD1 (5 bases). The CDR3 contains 14 residues. V lost 3 bases to trimming and J lost 10 bases, with 15 bases between them. The germline CDR1 and CDR2 sequences are SGHTA and FQGNSA. Here the CDR3 DNA reads TGTGCCAGCAGCTTGCGGGGGGGGAACGGAAAACTGTTTTTT. Its protein is CASSLRGGNGKLFF.

This clonotype was found many times. The chain recombines TRBV6-1 with TRBJ2-7; TRBD1 or TRBD2 may be the D gene (5 bases each). Germline CDR1 and CDR2: MNHNS and SASEGT. The CDR3 length is 13 residues. The germline V and J ends were trimmed by 4 bases and 3 bases, with 10 bases remaining between them. CDR3 in amino acids: CASSGGILYEQYF. CDR3 in DNA: TGTGCCAGCAGTGGGGGGATTCTCTACGAGCAGTACTTC.

This clonotype came up a few times. The genes are TRBV20-1 and TRBJ2-1; 9 bases agree with TRBD2. The germline V gene has CDR1 DFQATT and CDR2 SNEGSKA (reference sequence). The junction had 5 bases not matched to a gene; V was cut back by 2 bases and J by 9 bases. The CDR3 contains 13 residues. The CDR3 sequence: CSARKASGTEQFF. The DNA of the CDR3 is TGCAGTGCTAGAAAGGCTAGCGGGACTGAGCAGTTCTTC.

This clonotype was recorded a few times. The chain joins TRBV7-3 to TRBJ2-7, with 7 nucleotides matching TRBD1. The CDR3 consists of 14 residues. CDR1 is SGHTA and CDR2 is FQGTGA in the germline V gene. Trimming at V came to 5 bases and at J to 3 bases, leaving 7 bases not matched to a gene. The CDR3: CASSPTGTDYEQYF. The CDR3 DNA reads TGTGCCAGCAGCCCGACCGGGACAGACTACGAGCAGTACTTC.

This clonotype occurred many times. The gene calls are TRBV6-2 or TRBV6-3 and TRBJ1-2; D not resolved. Trimming took off 2 bases at V and 6 bases at J, with 7 bases between the two ends. CDR3 length: 12 amino acids. CDR1 and CDR2 from the germline V gene are MNHEY and SVGEGT. CDR3 region: CASSYREHGYTF. CDR3 DNA sequence: TGTGCCAGCAGTTACAGGGAGCATGGCTACACCTTC.

Many counts were recorded for this clonotype. The genes are TRBV12-3 or TRBV12-4 and TRBJ2-7; D gene uncertain. The V gene lost 5 bases and the J gene lost 3 bases, with 17 bases spanning the gap. The CDR3 consists of 15 residues. In DNA form, the CDR3 reads TGTGCCAGCAGTCCCCCGTGTCACACCATCTACGAGCAGTACGTC. Amino acids: CASSPPCHTIYEQYV.

V gene TRBV20-1 combines with J gene TRBJ1-2; no clear D gene. The CDR3 is made up of 11 amino acids. The V gene lost 3 bases and the J gene lost 7 bases, with 9 bases spanning the gap. The germline V gene encodes CDR1 DFQATT and CDR2 SNEGSKA (reference sequence). CDR3 sequence reads: CSARKDGGYTF. The CDR3 coding sequence is TGCAGTGCTAGGAAGGATGGTGGCTACACCTTC.

This clonotype appeared many times. The chain is built from TRBV29-1 and TRBJ2-2; a possible D gene is TRBD1 (5 bases). The CDR3 covers 11 residues. Trimming stripped 6 bases from V and 7 bases from J, with 9 bases between. CDR1 and CDR2 from the germline V gene are SQVTM and ANQGSEA. In DNA form, the CDR3 reads TGCAGCGTCGCAGGGTACGGGGAGCTGTTTTTT. This translates into CSVAGYGELFF.

This clonotype was seen at least ten times. V is TRBV12-3 or TRBV12-4 and J is TRBJ1-5; TRBD1 might be the D (5 bases). The V and J ends lost 3 bases and 5 bases respectively, with 14 bases between them. CDR3 length: 15 residues. CDR3 amino acids: CASSFARQGDQPQHF. CDR3 in DNA: TGTGCCAGCAGTTTTGCTAGACAAGGGGATCAGCCCCAGCATTTT.

Worth noting for this clonotype: Being one base from a much bigger clone, this may be a read error. The V call is TRBV18, the J call TRBJ2-1; 7 positions agree with TRBD2. J was trimmed by 7 bases and V by 3 bases; bases with no gene match: 3. The CDR3 has 13 residues. Germline V CDR1 and CDR2: KGHSH, LQKENI. CDR3 protein: CASSPGGKNEQFF. The CDR3, as DNA: TGTGCCAGCTCACCCGGGGGGAAGAATGAGCAGTTCTTC.

J is TRBJ2-5 and V is TRBV2; no firm D call. Germline V gives CDR1 SNHLY, CDR2 FYNNEI. With 2 bases removed from V and 9 bases from J, the gap between germline ends came to 7 bases. The length of the CDR3 is 11 residues. The CDR3 here is CASSELPPQYF. CDR3 nucleotide sequence: TGTGCCAGCAGTGAACTGCCCCCCCAGTACTTC.

Many counts were recorded for this clonotype. This chain connects TRBV20-1 to TRBJ1-1, with no clear D. V was pared by 6 bases and J by 5 bases, with 16 bases between. Germline CDR1 reads DFQATT; CDR2 reads SNEGSKA (reference sequence). The CDR3 runs 13 residues. This CDR3 reads CSAISLFLTEAFF. As DNA, the CDR3 is TGCAGTGCGATTAGTCTGTTCCTAACTGAAGCTTTCTTT.

This clonotype has at least ten counts. The chain has TRBV12-3 or TRBV12-4 and TRBJ2-5; the match to TRBD2 covers 10 bases. Losses at the gene ends were 3 bases for V and 2 bases for J; bases not matched to a gene: 6. The CDR3 runs to 16 residues. For the CDR3, the DNA is TGTGCCAGCAGTTTCGGGCTAGCGGGGGTTCAAGAGACCCAGTACTTC. Protein: CASSFGLAGVQETQYF.